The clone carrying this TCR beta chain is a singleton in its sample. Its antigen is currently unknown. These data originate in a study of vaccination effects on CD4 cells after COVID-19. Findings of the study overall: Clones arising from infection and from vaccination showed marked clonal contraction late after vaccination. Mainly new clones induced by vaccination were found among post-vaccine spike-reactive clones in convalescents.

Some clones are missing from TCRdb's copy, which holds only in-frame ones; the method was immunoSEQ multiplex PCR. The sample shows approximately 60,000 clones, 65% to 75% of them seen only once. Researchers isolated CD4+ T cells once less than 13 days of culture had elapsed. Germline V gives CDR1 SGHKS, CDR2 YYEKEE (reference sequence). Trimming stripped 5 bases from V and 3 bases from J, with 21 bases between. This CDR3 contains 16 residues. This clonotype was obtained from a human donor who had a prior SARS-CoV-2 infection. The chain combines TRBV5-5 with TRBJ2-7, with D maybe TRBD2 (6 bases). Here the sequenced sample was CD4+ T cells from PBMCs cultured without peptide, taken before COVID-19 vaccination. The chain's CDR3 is CASRFHPGSGRYEQYF. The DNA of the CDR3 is TGTGCCAGCAGGTTCCACCCCGGTAGCGGCCGCTACGAGCAGTACTTC.